This T cell receptor beta chain was sequenced for a study of shared clonotypes between healthy human individuals. Germline CDR1 reads MNHEY; CDR2 reads SMNVEV (reference sequence). The CDR3 spans 13 residues. V was clipped by 6 bases and J by 5 bases, with 14 bases between them. This table comes from immunoSEQ multiplex PCR, and its TCRdb copy is limited to in-frame clones, with some not included. The data contain hundreds of thousands of clones, about 74% of them singletons. Naive CD4+ cells were CD45RA-selected; the remaining cells were memory. The sample comprised memory CD4+ T cells sorted from blood. Described subset: CD45RA-negative fraction. This sequence joins TRBV27 and TRBJ2-7; TRBD2 might be the D (5 bases). The source of this sequence is a woman aged 25 to 45 in good health. The CDR3 region is CASSRSRRDEQYF. DNA of the CDR3: TGTGCCAGCAGCCGGTCCCGGCGGGACGAGCAGTACTTC.